The subject of this entry is one TCR beta chain. Study processing details: Cell counts per sample came from amplifying reference gene primers. Sequencing used immunoSEQ multiplex PCR; TCRdb keeps in-frame clones, though not all of them. V and J calls and clone size are as listed in that table; D and trimming were resolved from the DNA. The table shows approximately 65,000 clones, with approximately 86% occurring only once. These data originate in a study of blood T cell repertoires in COVID-19. With 4 bases removed from V and 4 bases from J, the gap between germline ends came to 6 bases. The CDR3 extends over 11 amino acids. Germline CDR1 SQVTM, CDR2 ANQGSEA.

The chain links TRBV29-1 to TRBJ2-3, with unresolved D. The sequence was obtained from a man aged 40-49 years with acute or convalescent COVID-19. The sequencing sample was made of peripheral blood. CDR3 in amino acids: CSVGGPDTQYF. The CDR3 region has the DNA TGCAGCGTTGGCGGCCCAGATACGCAGTATTTT.